This record covers a single T cell receptor beta chain. One end of the junction is discordant with germline, which a read error may explain. The source of the sample is a study of blood T cell repertoires in COVID-19. Study context: Italy, Spain and the United States were the sources of the convalescent and acute COVID-19 samples. T cells, B-cell-depleted T cells, or PBMCs provided the cDNA or gDNA that served as material.

The germline V gene encodes CDR1 SGHRS and CDR2 YFSETQ. The CDR3 consists of 14 residues. Per the study methods: How many nucleated cells were present was estimated from reference gene primer amplification. Sequencing used immunoSEQ multiplex PCR; TCRdb keeps in-frame clones, though not all of them. Clone size and V and J calls were adopted from that table, with D and trimming inferred from the DNA. Seen here are some 99,000 clones, approximately 82% observed once, and the top ten hold 15% to 20%. V gene TRBV5-1 combines with J gene TRBJ2-5, with 11 bases fitting TRBD2. The source of this sequence is a woman aged 60-75 years with acute or convalescent COVID-19. Sequencing was carried out using peripheral blood. This CDR3 is CASSFVAGGGTPDF. CDR3 coding DNA: TGCGCCAGCAGCTTCGTAGCGGGAGGGGGGACCCCAGACTTC.